This TCR beta chain was captured in a study of tumor-infiltrating lymphocytes in localized non-small cell lung cancer. Generated by immunoSEQ multiplex PCR, the TCRdb table keeps only in-frame clones and is missing some. The table includes several thousand clones, 81% detected once. Overall study results and limits: Different pieces of the same tissue went to different assays, confounding technical variation with intratumor heterogeneity. Available tissue quantity limited TCR sequencing to a patient subset.

In the case of this clone: Antigen unknown.

This clonotype was obtained from a human donor with non-small cell lung cancer. The specimen sequenced was uninvolved lung tissue not adjacent to the tumor.

The CDR3, as DNA: TGTGCCAGCAGCGTAGGGAGGGGAAAGGAGACCCAGTACTTC. It specifies CASSVGRGKETQYF. This chain connects TRBV9 to TRBJ2-5; the D gene is possibly TRBD2 (6 bases). There are 14 residues in the CDR3. Germline V gene lookup returns CDR1 SGDLS and CDR2 YYNGEE. With 0 bases removed from V and 5 bases from J, the gap between germline ends came to 11 bases.